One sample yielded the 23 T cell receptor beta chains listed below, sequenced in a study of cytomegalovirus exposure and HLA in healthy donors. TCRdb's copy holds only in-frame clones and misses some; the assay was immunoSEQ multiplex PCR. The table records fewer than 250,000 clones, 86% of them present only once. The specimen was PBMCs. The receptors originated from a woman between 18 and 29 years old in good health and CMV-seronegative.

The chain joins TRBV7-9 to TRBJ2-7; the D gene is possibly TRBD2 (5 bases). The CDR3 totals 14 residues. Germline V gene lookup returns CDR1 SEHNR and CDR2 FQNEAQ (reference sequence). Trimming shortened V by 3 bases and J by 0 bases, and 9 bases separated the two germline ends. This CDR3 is CASSFGESSYEQYF. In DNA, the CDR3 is TGTGCCAGCAGCTTCGGGGAGAGCTCCTACGAGCAGTACTTC.

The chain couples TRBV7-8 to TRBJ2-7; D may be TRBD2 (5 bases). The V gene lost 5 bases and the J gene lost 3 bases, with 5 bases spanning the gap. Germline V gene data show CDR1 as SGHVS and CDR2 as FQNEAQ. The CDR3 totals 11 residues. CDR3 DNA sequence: TGTGCCAGCAGCGACTACTACGAGCAGTACTTC. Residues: CASSDYYEQYF.

The CDR3 coding sequence is TGCACCAGCAGCCAAGAAGATTTGAGTCAAACTAATGAAAAACTGTTTTTT. Translation gives CTSSQEDLSQTNEKLFF. The rearrangement links TRBV1 to TRBJ1-4. TRBV1 is assigned pseudogene status. This CDR3 has 17 amino acids.

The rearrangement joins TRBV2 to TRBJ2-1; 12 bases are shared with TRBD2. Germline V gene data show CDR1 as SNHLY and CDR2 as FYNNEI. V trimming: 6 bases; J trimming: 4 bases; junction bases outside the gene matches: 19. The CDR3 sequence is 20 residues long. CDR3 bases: TGTGCCAGCAGGTCCCCACTAGCGGGGGGCGGTTCACTGTCGTACAATGAGCAGTTCTTC. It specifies CASRSPLAGGGSLSYNEQFF.

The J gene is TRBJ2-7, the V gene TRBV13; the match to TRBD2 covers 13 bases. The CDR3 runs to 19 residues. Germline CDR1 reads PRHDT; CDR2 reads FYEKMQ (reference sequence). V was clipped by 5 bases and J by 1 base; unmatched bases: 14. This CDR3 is CASSMGQWTSGSRSYEQYF. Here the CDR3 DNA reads TGTGCCAGCAGCATGGGACAGTGGACTAGCGGGAGTCGGTCCTACGAGCAGTACTTC.

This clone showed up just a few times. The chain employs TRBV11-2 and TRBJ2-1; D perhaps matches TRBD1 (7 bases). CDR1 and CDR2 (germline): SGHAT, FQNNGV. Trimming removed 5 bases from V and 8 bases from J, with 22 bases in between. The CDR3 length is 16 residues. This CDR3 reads CASSRLQGGSGYEQFF. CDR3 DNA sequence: TGTGCCAGCAGCCGACTGCAGGGGGGATCGGGCTATGAGCAGTTCTTC.

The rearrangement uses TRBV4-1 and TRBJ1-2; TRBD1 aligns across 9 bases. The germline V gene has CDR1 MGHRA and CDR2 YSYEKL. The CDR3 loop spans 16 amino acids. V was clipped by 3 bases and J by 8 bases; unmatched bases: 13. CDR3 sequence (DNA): TGCGCCAGCAGCCAGGAACAGGGGGCAGTAGGGCCGGGCTACACCTTC. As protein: CASSQEQGAVGPGYTF.

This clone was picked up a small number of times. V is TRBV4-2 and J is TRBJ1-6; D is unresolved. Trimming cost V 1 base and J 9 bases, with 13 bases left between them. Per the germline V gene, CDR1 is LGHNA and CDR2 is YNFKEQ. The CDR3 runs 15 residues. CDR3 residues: CASSQVEGESSPLHF. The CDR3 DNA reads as TGTGCCAGCAGCCAAGTAGAGGGTGAAAGTTCACCCCTCCACTTT.

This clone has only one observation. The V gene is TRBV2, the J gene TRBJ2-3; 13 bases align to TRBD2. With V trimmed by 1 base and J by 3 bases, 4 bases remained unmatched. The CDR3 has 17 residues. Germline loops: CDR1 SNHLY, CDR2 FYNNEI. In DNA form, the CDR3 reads TGTGCCAGCAGTGAAGTGGGACTAGCGGGGTTAACAGATACGCAGTATTTT. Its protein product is CASSEVGLAGLTDTQYF. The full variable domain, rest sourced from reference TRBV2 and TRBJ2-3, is EPEVTQTPSHQVTQMGQEVILRCVPISNHLYFYWYRQILGQKVEFLVSFYNNEISEKSEIFDDQFSVERPDGSNFTLKIRSTKLEDSAMYFCASSEVGLAGLTDTQYFGPGTRLTVL.

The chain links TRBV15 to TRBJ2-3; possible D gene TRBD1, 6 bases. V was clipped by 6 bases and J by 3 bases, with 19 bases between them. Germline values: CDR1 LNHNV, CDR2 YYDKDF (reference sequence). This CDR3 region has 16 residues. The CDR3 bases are TGTGCCACCAGTCAAGACCAGGGGACGGGTACAGATACGCAGTATTTT. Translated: CATSQDQGTGTDTQYF. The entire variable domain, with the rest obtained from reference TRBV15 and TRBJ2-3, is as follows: DAMVIQNPRYQVTQFGKPVTLSCSQTLNHNVMYWYQQKSSQAPKLLFHYYDKDFNNEADTPDNFQSRRPNTSFCFLDIRSPGLGDTAMYLCATSQDQGTGTDTQYFGPGTRLTVL.

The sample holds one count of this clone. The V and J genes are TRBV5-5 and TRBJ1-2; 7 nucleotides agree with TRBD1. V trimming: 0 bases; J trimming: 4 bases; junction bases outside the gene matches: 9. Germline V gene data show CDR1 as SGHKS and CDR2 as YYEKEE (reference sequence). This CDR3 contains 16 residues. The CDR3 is CASSLGPPGGSYGYTF. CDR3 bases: TGTGCCAGCAGCTTGGGCCCCCCAGGGGGTTCCTATGGCTACACCTTC.

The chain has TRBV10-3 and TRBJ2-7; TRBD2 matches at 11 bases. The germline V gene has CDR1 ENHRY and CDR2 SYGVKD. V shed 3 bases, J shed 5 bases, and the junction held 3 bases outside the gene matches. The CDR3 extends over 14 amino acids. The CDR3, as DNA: TGTGCCATCAGTGAAATTAGCGGGGGGGACGAGCAGTACTTC. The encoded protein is CAISEISGGDEQYF.

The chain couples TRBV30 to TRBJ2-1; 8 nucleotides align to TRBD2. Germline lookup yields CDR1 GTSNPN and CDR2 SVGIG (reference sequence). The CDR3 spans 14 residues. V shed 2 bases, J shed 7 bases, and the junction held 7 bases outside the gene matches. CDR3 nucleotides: TGTGCCTGGAGTCGGGGGGGCGACATAAATGAGCAGTTCTTC. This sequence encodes CAWSRGGDINEQFF.

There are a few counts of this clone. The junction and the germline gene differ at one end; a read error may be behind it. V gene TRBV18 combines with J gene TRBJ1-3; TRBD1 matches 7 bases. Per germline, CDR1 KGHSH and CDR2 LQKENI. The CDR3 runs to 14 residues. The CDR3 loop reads CASSPRKEGGQHTF. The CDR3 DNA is TGTGCCAGCTCACCACGGAAGGAGGGGGGACAGCATACCTTT.

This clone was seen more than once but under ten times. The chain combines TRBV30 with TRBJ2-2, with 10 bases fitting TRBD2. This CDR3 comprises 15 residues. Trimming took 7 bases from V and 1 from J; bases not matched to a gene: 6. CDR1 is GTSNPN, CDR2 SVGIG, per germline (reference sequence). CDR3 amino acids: CALNLAGVNTGELFF. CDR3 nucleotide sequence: TGTGCCTTGAACCTAGCGGGAGTGAACACCGGGGAGCTGTTTTTT.

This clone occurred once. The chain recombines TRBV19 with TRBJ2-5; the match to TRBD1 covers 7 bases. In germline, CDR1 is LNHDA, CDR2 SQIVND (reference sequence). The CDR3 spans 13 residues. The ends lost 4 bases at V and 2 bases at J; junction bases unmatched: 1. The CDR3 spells CASSRDRQETQYF. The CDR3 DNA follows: TGTGCCAGTAGTAGGGACAGACAAGAGACCCAGTACTTC.

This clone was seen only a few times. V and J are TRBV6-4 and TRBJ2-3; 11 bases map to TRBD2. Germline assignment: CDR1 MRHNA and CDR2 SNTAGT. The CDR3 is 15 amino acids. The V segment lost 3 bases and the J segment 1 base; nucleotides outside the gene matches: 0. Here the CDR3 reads CASSETSGGTDTQYF. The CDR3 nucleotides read TGTGCCAGCAGTGAGACTAGCGGGGGCACAGATACGCAGTATTTT.

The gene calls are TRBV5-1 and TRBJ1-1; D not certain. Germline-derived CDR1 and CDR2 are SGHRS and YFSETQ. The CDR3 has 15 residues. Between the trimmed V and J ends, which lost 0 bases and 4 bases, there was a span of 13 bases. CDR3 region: CASSLATTAGTEAFF. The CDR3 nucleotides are TGCGCCAGCAGCTTGGCTACCACTGCGGGCACTGAAGCTTTCTTT.

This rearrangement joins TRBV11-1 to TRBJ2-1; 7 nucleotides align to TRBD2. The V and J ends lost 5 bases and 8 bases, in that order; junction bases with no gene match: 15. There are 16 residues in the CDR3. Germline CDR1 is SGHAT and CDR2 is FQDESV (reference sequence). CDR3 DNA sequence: TGTGCCAGCAGCCCTTGGAGTGCCGGGAGGAGGCATGAGCAGTTCTTC. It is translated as CASSPWSAGRRHEQFF.

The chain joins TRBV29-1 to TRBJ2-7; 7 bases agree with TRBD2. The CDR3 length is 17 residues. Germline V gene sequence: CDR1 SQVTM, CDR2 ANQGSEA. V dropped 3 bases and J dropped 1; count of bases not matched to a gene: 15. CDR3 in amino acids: CSVDGPQLGGVSYEQYF. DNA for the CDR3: TGCAGCGTTGATGGTCCCCAGTTGGGAGGGGTTTCCTACGAGCAGTACTTC.

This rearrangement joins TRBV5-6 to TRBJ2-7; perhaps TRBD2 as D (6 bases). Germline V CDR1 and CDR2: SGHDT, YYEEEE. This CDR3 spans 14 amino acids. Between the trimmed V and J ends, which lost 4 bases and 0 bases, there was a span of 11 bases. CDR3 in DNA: TGTGCCAGCAGCGGGGACGGGGGCTCCTACGAGCAGTACTTC. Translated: CASSGDGGSYEQYF.

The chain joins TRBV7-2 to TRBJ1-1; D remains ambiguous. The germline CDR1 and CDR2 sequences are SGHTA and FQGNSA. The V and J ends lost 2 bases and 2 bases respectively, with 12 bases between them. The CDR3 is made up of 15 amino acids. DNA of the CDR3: TGTGCCAGCAGCTTAACCTCGGGAGTTAACACTGAAGCTTTCTTT. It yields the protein CASSLTSGVNTEAFF.

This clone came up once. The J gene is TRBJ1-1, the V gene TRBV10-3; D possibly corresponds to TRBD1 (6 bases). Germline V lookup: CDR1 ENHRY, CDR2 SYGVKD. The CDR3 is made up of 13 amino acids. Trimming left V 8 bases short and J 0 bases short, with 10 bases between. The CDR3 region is CAIQGQMNTEAFF. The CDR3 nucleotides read TGTGCCATCCAGGGGCAAATGAACACTGAAGCTTTCTTT.